This T cell receptor beta chain was identified during a study of blood T cell repertoires in COVID-19. Study-level background: Material from acute and convalescent COVID-19 was sourced from the United States, Italy and Spain. PBMCs, B-cell-depleted T cells, or T cells were the source of the cDNA or gDNA that made up the material.

Per the study methods: Scientists estimated how many nucleated cells there were by amplifying reference gene primers. Assay: immunoSEQ multiplex PCR; the TCRdb copy retains only in-frame clones and omits some. The V and J calls and the clone size are those of that table, but D and trimming were determined from the DNA. The sample contains 250,000 to 300,000 clones, about nine tenths of which appear only once. There are 14 residues in the CDR3. V lost 5 bases, J lost 7 bases, and 7 bases stayed unmatched. Germline V gives CDR1 MNHEY, CDR2 SMNVEV (reference sequence). The chain links TRBV27 to TRBJ1-5, with TRBD1 identical over 8 bases. The sample consisted of peripheral blood. The clonotype comes from a woman in her 40s who had recovered from COVID-19. The chain's CDR3 is CASSPTGEGQPQHF. The DNA for the CDR3 is TGTGCCAGCAGTCCGACAGGGGAAGGACAGCCCCAGCATTTT.